This T cell receptor (beta chain) emerged from a study of T cell responses to AZD1222 COVID-19 vaccine. With 5 bases removed from V and 1 base from J, the gap between germline ends came to 20 bases. There are 18 residues in the CDR3. CDR1 is MNHEY, CDR2 SMNVEV, per germline (reference sequence). The protocol was immunoSEQ multiplex PCR, while the TCRdb copy is restricted to in-frame clones and leaves out a portion. The data show some 86,000 clones, more than 70% seen once. V is TRBV27 and J is TRBJ2-2; D gene ambiguous. The TCR was taken from an adult who received the AZD1222 COVID-19 vaccine. The sample was peripheral blood, taken 28 days after the second AZD1222 dose. This chain's CDR3 is CASSPPGTGLGNTGELFF. In DNA form, the CDR3 reads TGTGCCAGCAGTCCGCCGGGCACGGGTCTGGGGAACACCGGGGAGCTGTTTTTT.